The 27 T cell receptor beta chains below all came from one sample that was sequenced in a study of cytomegalovirus exposure and HLA in healthy donors. 13 Jbeta primers and 60 Vbeta primers were used for the PCR. This table comes from immunoSEQ multiplex PCR, and its TCRdb copy is limited to in-frame clones, with some not included. The table has over 250,000 clones, roughly 90% seen once. Sequencing used PBMCs. These receptors were obtained from a man aged 35-49 years in good health and CMV-seropositive.

The CDR3 region has the DNA TGTGCCAGCAGCTCGGACCCCCTAGCGGGAGTCCCAAATGAGCAGTTCTTC. Residues: CASSSDPLAGVPNEQFF. The chain combines TRBV11-1 with TRBJ2-1; 10 bases agree with TRBD2. Germline V gene data show CDR1 as SGHAT and CDR2 as FQDESV (reference sequence). After removal of 4 bases from V and 7 bases from J, the junction contained 13 bases not matched to a gene. The CDR3 contains 17 residues.

This clone appeared a single time. The chain joins TRBV6-5 to TRBJ1-3; weak D call: TRBD1 (5 bases). CDR1 is MNHEY and CDR2 is SVGAGI in the germline V gene. Trimming removed 4 bases at V and 5 bases at J, with 9 bases between. The CDR3 loop spans 13 amino acids. CDR3 region: CASSSTARNTIYF. The CDR3 nucleotides are TGTGCCAGCAGTTCGACAGCTAGAAACACCATATATTTT.

This chain uses TRBV9 with TRBJ1-1; D unclear. CDR1 is SGDLS and CDR2 is YYNGEE in the germline V gene. The germline V and J ends were trimmed by 0 bases and 1 base, with 7 bases remaining between them. This CDR3 has 14 amino acids. The CDR3 DNA reads as TGTGCCAGCAGCGTAGGAGCGGAGAACACTGAAGCTTTCTTT. Encoded protein: CASSVGAENTEAFF.

The chain carries TRBV28 and TRBJ1-5; the D is unclear. V was clipped by 7 bases and J by 7 bases, with 17 bases between them. This CDR3 contains 14 residues. Germline values: CDR1 MDHEN, CDR2 SYDVKM. CDR3 DNA: TGTGCCAGCACCTACGACGAGGCTAGGCAGCCCCAGCATTTT. It translates to CASTYDEARQPQHF. Based on the CDR3 plus reference TRBV28 and TRBJ1-5, the full variable domain is DVKVTQSSRYLVKRTGEKVFLECVQDMDHENMFWYRQDPGLGLRLIYFSYDVKMKEKGDIPEGYSVSREKKERFSLILESASTNQTSMYLCASTYDEARQPQHFGDGTRLSIL.

This chain links TRBV28 with TRBJ2-7, with 9 bases identical to TRBD1. Trimming at V came to 4 bases and at J to 5 bases, leaving 9 bases not matched to a gene. Per germline, CDR1 MDHEN and CDR2 SYDVKM. There are 15 residues in the CDR3. This CDR3 is CASSSPGQGTHEQYF. The CDR3 region has the DNA TGTGCCAGCAGTTCCCCGGGACAGGGTACCCACGAGCAGTACTTC.

V gene TRBV18 combines with J gene TRBJ2-1, with a tentative D call TRBD2 (5 bases). V was pared by 8 bases and J by 0 bases, with 8 bases between. The CDR3 is made up of 13 amino acids. Germline loops: CDR1 KGHSH, CDR2 LQKENI. The CDR3 spells CASGRNSYNEQFF. The CDR3 nucleotides read TGTGCCAGCGGGAGAAACTCCTACAATGAGCAGTTCTTC.

The genes are TRBV6-5 and TRBJ2-7; possibly TRBD1 for D (5 bases). Per the germline V gene, CDR1 is MNHEY and CDR2 is SVGAGI. The V and J ends lost 4 bases and 2 bases respectively, with 12 bases between them. The CDR3 has 14 amino acids. Here the CDR3 reads CASSSPRAPYEQYF. The CDR3 nucleotides are TGTGCCAGCAGTTCCCCCAGGGCCCCCTACGAGCAGTACTTC.

This rearrangement joins TRBV5-1 to TRBJ2-1; D gene ambiguous. Deletions cut 3 bases from V and 1 base from J, with 11 bases between. The CDR3 has 15 residues. Germline-derived CDR1 and CDR2 are SGHRS and YFSETQ. Here the CDR3 DNA reads TGCGCCAGCAGCTCTATGTCCTATTCCTACAATGAGCAGTTCTTC. Residues: CASSSMSYSYNEQFF.

Only one count was recorded for this clone. V usage is TRBV7-9 and J usage is TRBJ1-2; 9 bases map to TRBD1. Germline V CDR1 and CDR2: SEHNR, FQNEAQ (reference sequence). This CDR3 has 16 amino acids. V lost 5 bases to trimming and J lost 2 bases; unmatched junction nucleotides: 9. CDR3 protein: CASSNRDREKNYGYTF. The CDR3 coding sequence is TGTGCCAGCAGCAACCGGGACAGGGAGAAGAACTATGGCTACACCTTC. The variable domain in full, completed from reference TRBV7-9 and TRBJ1-2, reads DTGVSQNPRHKITKRGQNVTFRCDPISEHNRLYWYRQTLGQGPEFLTYFQNEAQLEKSRLLSDRFSAERPKGSFSTLEIQRTEQGDSAMYLCASSNRDREKNYGYTFGSGTRLTVV.

The rearrangement joins TRBV5-1 to TRBJ2-5; TRBD1 might be the D (6 bases). This CDR3 is built from 13 residues. Germline V gene lookup returns CDR1 SGHRS and CDR2 YFSETQ. Deletions cut 0 bases from V and 3 bases from J, with 6 bases between. DNA for the CDR3: TGCGCCAGCAGCTTGGGACAGGAAGAGACCCAGTACTTC. Its protein product is CASSLGQEETQYF.

The CDR3 here is CASIHSLGGYSYNEQFF. CDR3 sequence (DNA): TGTGCCAGCATCCACTCTCTGGGGGGGTACTCCTACAATGAGCAGTTCTTC. The rearrangement joins TRBV27 to TRBJ2-1; the match to TRBD2 covers 7 bases. Germline CDR1 MNHEY, CDR2 SMNVEV (reference sequence). The CDR3 contains 17 residues. V trimming: 7 bases; J trimming: 0 bases; junction bases outside the gene matches: 12.

The genes are TRBV6-1 and TRBJ1-5; D is possibly TRBD1 (5 bases). Trimming left V 10 bases short and J 6 bases short, with 19 bases between. This CDR3 region has 14 residues. Germline lookup yields CDR1 MNHNS and CDR2 SASEGT. This CDR3 is CANGQGTSGQPQHF. DNA for the CDR3: TGTGCCAACGGCCAGGGAACTTCGGGTCAGCCCCAGCATTTT.

V is TRBV6-1 and J is TRBJ2-7, with 8 bases aligning to TRBD2. This CDR3 is 15 amino acids long. Germline V gives CDR1 MNHNS, CDR2 SASEGT. J lost 2 bases, V lost 6 bases, and 9 bases had no gene match. CDR3: CASSAGLAGAYEQYF. DNA for the CDR3: TGTGCCAGCAGCGCGGGGCTAGCGGGTGCCTACGAGCAGTACTTC.

The chain employs TRBV7-9 and TRBJ2-7; 8 positions agree with TRBD1. The junction had 5 bases not matched to a gene; V was cut back by 4 bases and J by 3 bases. Germline V gene sequence: CDR1 SEHNR, CDR2 FQNEAQ (reference sequence). The CDR3 loop spans 14 amino acids. The CDR3 DNA sequence: TGTGCCAGCAGCTCAAGGACAGGGCACTACGAGCAGTACTTC. This translates into CASSSRTGHYEQYF. The entire variable domain, with the rest obtained from reference TRBV7-9 and TRBJ2-7, is as follows: DTGVSQNPRHKITKRGQNVTFRCDPISEHNRLYWYRQTLGQGPEFLTYFQNEAQLEKSRLLSDRFSAERPKGSFSTLEIQRTEQGDSAMYLCASSSRTGHYEQYFGPGTRLTVT.

The V and J genes are TRBV7-9 and TRBJ2-1; D perhaps matches TRBD1 (5 bases). The V end lost 3 bases, the J end lost 5 bases, and 8 bases lay between the germline ends. CDR3 length equals 13 residues. CDR1 and CDR2 from the germline V gene are SEHNR and FQNEAQ (reference sequence). The DNA of the CDR3 is TGTGCCAGCAGCTTCAAGGGGCACAATGAGCAGTTCTTC. Translated: CASSFKGHNEQFF.

V and J are TRBV7-9 and TRBJ2-1; the D is unclear. The ends were cut back, 5 bases at V and 4 bases at J, with 15 bases in the middle. Germline loops: CDR1 SEHNR, CDR2 FQNEAQ (reference sequence). This CDR3 contains 15 residues. The CDR3 here is CASSVLATTYNEQFF. The CDR3 nucleotides read TGTGCCAGCAGCGTCTTAGCTACCACATACAATGAGCAGTTCTTC.

The chain has TRBV5-4 and TRBJ1-2, with TRBD1 identical over 8 bases. This CDR3 contains 15 residues. Per the germline V gene, CDR1 is SGHNT and CDR2 is YYREEE (reference sequence). V lost 1 base, J lost 3 bases, and 5 bases stayed unmatched. The CDR3 DNA is TGTGCCAGCAGCTTGTGGGACAGGCTCTACTATGGCTACACCTTC. This gives the protein CASSLWDRLYYGYTF.

The V gene is TRBV30, the J gene TRBJ2-5; 9 positions match TRBD2. The J call is in doubt because the DNA end fits TRBJ2-7 better. The length of the CDR3 is 17 residues. The germline gives CDR1 GTSNPN, CDR2 SVGIG (reference sequence). The chain's CDR3 is CAWSVSHGLAGYYEQYF. CDR3 DNA: TGTGCCTGGAGTGTAAGCCACGGGCTAGCGGGGTACTACGAGCAGTACTTC.

This chain joins TRBV4-1 and TRBJ2-2; unclear D gene. The V end lost 0 bases, the J end lost 5 bases, and 10 bases lay between the germline ends. The CDR3 is made up of 15 amino acids. CDR1 and CDR2 from the germline V gene are MGHRA and YSYEKL. CDR3 sequence reads: CASSQEGTGTGELFF. The CDR3 DNA reads TGCGCCAGCAGCCAAGAGGGTACCGGGACCGGGGAGCTGTTTTTT.

This clone was seen a single time. This chain joins TRBV5-1 and TRBJ2-1; D ambiguous. Germline V CDR1 and CDR2: SGHRS, YFSETQ. The CDR3 is 15 amino acids. The germline V and J ends were trimmed by 2 bases and 0 bases, with 9 bases remaining between them. The CDR3 loop reads CASSFNVVSYNEQFF. CDR3 DNA: TGCGCCAGCAGCTTTAACGTAGTCTCCTACAATGAGCAGTTCTTC.

The V call is TRBV7-2, the J call TRBJ2-2; 7 positions match TRBD2. This CDR3 spans 14 amino acids. In germline, CDR1 is SGHTA, CDR2 FQGNSA. The V segment lost 4 bases and the J segment 4 bases; nucleotides outside the gene matches: 3. The CDR3 nucleotides read TGTGCCAGCAGCTCCCTAGCGGTCACCGGGGAGCTGTTTTTT. Translated, it gives CASSSLAVTGELFF.

The V and J genes are TRBV27 and TRBJ2-7, with 8 bases matching TRBD1. This CDR3 contains 14 residues. Germline CDR1 reads MNHEY; CDR2 reads SMNVEV (reference sequence). Trimming took 3 bases from V and 2 from J; bases not matched to a gene: 3. CDR3 DNA: TGTGCCAGCAGTTTCGGACAGGGCCCCTACGAGCAGTACTTC. It encodes CASSFGQGPYEQYF.

The chain combines TRBV30 with TRBJ2-3; a weak D match, TRBD1 (6 bases). Germline CDR1 is GTSNPN and CDR2 is SVGIG (reference sequence). This CDR3 is 14 amino acids long. Trimming removed 0 bases from V and 0 bases from J, with 7 bases in between. CDR3 amino acids: CAWSVGASTDTQYF. The CDR3 region has the DNA TGTGCCTGGAGTGTGGGGGCTAGCACAGATACGCAGTATTTT.

The rearrangement uses TRBV29-1 and TRBJ2-2; 10 bases map to TRBD1. The V and J ends lost 8 bases and 5 bases, in that order; junction bases with no gene match: 8. There are 14 residues in the CDR3. CDR1 is SQVTM and CDR2 is ANQGSEA in the germline V gene. The CDR3 region is CSTGGQGRTGELFF. CDR3 nucleotide sequence: TGCAGCACTGGGGGACAGGGGAGAACCGGGGAGCTGTTTTTT.

This sequence joins TRBV4-2 and TRBJ2-7; unclear D gene. Deletions cut 0 bases from V and 0 bases from J, with 6 bases between. In germline, CDR1 is LGHNA, CDR2 YNFKEQ. This CDR3 is built from 14 residues. CDR3 coding DNA: TGTGCCAGCAGCCAAGAGGCCCGCTCCTACGAGCAGTACTTC. Translated: CASSQEARSYEQYF.

The gene calls are TRBV5-1 and TRBJ2-7, with 9 bases fitting TRBD1. The CDR3 is 14 amino acids. Germline V lookup: CDR1 SGHRS, CDR2 YFSETQ. Trimming took 1 base from V and 3 from J; bases not matched to a gene: 2. In nucleotides, the CDR3 is TGCGCCAGCAGCTTGTGGACAGGGGACTACGAGCAGTACTTC. This sequence encodes CASSLWTGDYEQYF.

This chain links TRBV6-5 with TRBJ2-3, with TRBD1 as a possible D gene (5 bases). This CDR3 is built from 14 residues. V lost 7 bases and J 3 bases, leaving 14 bases between the germline ends. Germline V CDR1 and CDR2: MNHEY, SVGAGI. The CDR3 sequence is CASMSISGTDTQYF. The CDR3 DNA follows: TGTGCCAGCATGAGTATTTCAGGGACAGATACGCAGTATTTT.